One and the same sample provided the 30 T cell receptor beta chains below, sequenced in a study of radiation and T cells in renal cell carcinoma. The data were produced by immunoSEQ multiplex PCR, yet TCRdb's version contains in-frame clones alone and is incomplete. The data hold approximately 120,000 clones, with 80% to 85% observed a single time. Time point indicated: baseline pretreatment blood. Regarding treatment: 15 Gy SBRT to primary tumor, nephrectomy 4 weeks later. The sample was blood, taken from a patient whose treatment included radiotherapy and nephrectomy. The receptors here all came from a woman between 55 and 75 years old with renal cell carcinoma.

The chain joins TRBV7-3 to TRBJ2-1; D might be TRBD1 (5 bases). Trimming stripped 4 bases from V and 6 bases from J, with 22 bases between. CDR3 length: 17 amino acids. Looked up from germline, CDR1 is SGHTA and CDR2 is FQGTGA. The CDR3 DNA reads TGTGCCAGCAGCTCCTCTGCCACTTTGACAGCCATCAATGAGCAGTTCTTC. This sequence encodes CASSSSATLTAINEQFF.

The chain uses TRBV21-1 and TRBJ2-5; the D segment call TRBD1 is taken from the table without a DNA check. TRBV21-1 is a recognized pseudogene. The CDR3 runs to 19 residues. The CDR3 nucleotides are TGTGCCAGCAGCAAGTTCGGAAATGGGGGACACCTTCTGGGGGAGACCCAGTACTTC. Protein product: CASSKFGNGGHLLGETQYF.

The V call is TRBV9, the J call TRBJ2-5; 10 bases map to TRBD2. The CDR3 contains 17 residues. V gave up 0 bases and J gave up 3 bases; unmatched junction bases: 8. In germline, CDR1 is SGDLS, CDR2 YYNGEE. The CDR3 loop is CASSVGLAGEVEETQYF. In DNA form, the CDR3 reads TGTGCCAGCAGCGTAGGGCTAGCGGGAGAAGTTGAAGAGACCCAGTACTTC.

V is TRBV5-1 and J is TRBJ2-7, with D tentatively TRBD1 (5 bases). Trimming pared 4 bases from V and 7 bases from J, leaving 15 bases between. This CDR3 contains 13 residues. Germline-derived CDR1 and CDR2 are SGHRS and YFSETQ. DNA of the CDR3: TGCGCCAGCAGCGTCCTAAACCAGGGTGAGCAGTACTTC. Amino acid sequence: CASSVLNQGEQYF. The full variable domain, its missing parts supplied by reference TRBV5-1 and TRBJ2-7, is KAGVTQTPRYLIKTRGQQVTLSCSPISGHRSVSWYQQTPGQGLQFLFEYFSETQRNKGNFPGRFSGRQFSNSRSEMNVSTLELGDSALYLCASSVLNQGEQYFGPGTRLTVT.

The genes are TRBV6-6 and TRBJ1-2, with D perhaps TRBD1 (6 bases). Trimming took off 5 bases at V and 4 bases at J, with 17 bases between the two ends. The germline V gene has CDR1 MNHNY and CDR2 SVGAGI (reference sequence). CDR3 length equals 15 residues. CDR3 loop: CASSPRQALGYGYTF. Written as DNA, the CDR3 is TGTGCCAGCAGTCCTCGACAGGCACTAGGCTATGGCTACACCTTC.

This clone was seen once. The rearrangement uses TRBV7-9 and TRBJ2-5; D might be TRBD2 (5 bases). Germline V CDR1 and CDR2: SEHNR, FQNEAQ (reference sequence). CDR3 size: 13 residues. Trimming pared 2 bases from V and 3 bases from J, leaving 7 bases between. The CDR3: CASSLWGEETQYF. The CDR3 DNA sequence: TGTGCCAGCAGCTTATGGGGAGAAGAGACCCAGTACTTC.

The gene calls are TRBV6-6 and TRBJ2-4; D is unresolved. The CDR3 has 13 amino acids. The germline V gene encodes CDR1 MNHNY and CDR2 SVGAGI (reference sequence). The V gene lost 0 bases and the J gene lost 8 bases, with 8 bases spanning the gap. The CDR3 bases are TGTGCCAGCAGTTACTCAGCACTTGACATTCAGTACTTC. Translated: CASSYSALDIQYF.

As DNA, the CDR3 is TGTGCCAGTAGTCCCGACACTTCTAGCACAGATACGCAGTATTTT. This codes for CASSPDTSSTDTQYF. The J gene is TRBJ2-3, the V gene TRBV19, with no clear D. The germline V gene has CDR1 LNHDA and CDR2 SQIVND (reference sequence). Trimming cost V 5 bases and J 0 bases, with 12 bases left between them. This CDR3 is built from 15 residues.

This clone was counted only a few times. The chain joins TRBV5-1 to TRBJ1-2, with 7 nucleotides matching TRBD1. The ends lost 0 bases at V and 8 bases at J; junction bases unmatched: 4. Germline CDR1 SGHRS, CDR2 YFSETQ. CDR3 length: 13 amino acids. The CDR3 is CASSLEGQHGYTF. The CDR3 nucleotides are TGCGCCAGCAGCTTGGAGGGACAGCACGGCTACACCTTC.

CDR3 residues: CASSGGTSVPYEQYF. As DNA, the CDR3 is TGTGCCAGCAGTGGGGGGACTAGCGTACCCTACGAGCAGTACTTC. The chain has TRBV25-1 and TRBJ2-5; the match to TRBD2 covers 10 bases. TRBJ2-7 explains the end of the DNA better; the J call may be wrong. The CDR3 loop spans 15 amino acids. Per the germline V gene, CDR1 is MGHDK and CDR2 is SYGVNS.

The chain couples TRBV21-1 to TRBJ2-3; the D call of TRBD1 is as the table states it, not checked on the DNA. TRBV21-1 is marked as a pseudogene. This CDR3 has 16 residues. CDR3: CASSSSGTGCTDTQYF. The CDR3 DNA follows: TGTGCCAGCAGCTCGTCCGGGACAGGCTGCACAGATACGCAGTATTTT.

This clone has a handful of counts. This chain's CDR3 is CASSSGQGTLHF. CDR3 DNA: TGTGCCAGCAGTTCAGGACAGGGCACCCTCCACTTT. V is TRBV28 and J is TRBJ1-6; 8 bases map to TRBD1. Germline loops: CDR1 MDHEN, CDR2 SYDVKM. The CDR3 is 12 residues long. The ends lost 4 bases at V and 14 bases at J; junction bases unmatched: 4.

The chain links TRBV5-5 to TRBJ1-3, with D unresolved. The CDR3 length is 12 residues. V was trimmed by 2 bases and J by 7 bases, leaving 7 bases between them. Germline CDR1 is SGHKS and CDR2 is YYEKEE (reference sequence). CDR3 sequence reads: CASSLVRNTIYF. In nucleotides, the CDR3 is TGTGCCAGCAGCTTAGTCAGGAACACCATATATTTT.

This chain links TRBV6-5 with TRBJ1-6; tentatively, D is TRBD1 (6 bases). Germline V lookup: CDR1 MNHEY, CDR2 SVGAGI. This CDR3 spans 15 amino acids. The V end lost 5 bases, the J end lost 7 bases, and 15 bases lay between the germline ends. This CDR3 is CASSKSGTSNSPLHF. DNA for the CDR3: TGTGCCAGCAGTAAGAGCGGGACAAGCAATTCACCCCTCCACTTT.

This clone appeared many times. V and J are TRBV9 and TRBJ1-6; D possibly corresponds to TRBD1 (5 bases). V was trimmed by 3 bases and J by 11 bases, leaving 18 bases between them. Per germline, CDR1 SGDLS and CDR2 YYNGEE. This CDR3 is 15 amino acids long. The CDR3 loop is CASSGFTGGGAPLHF. DNA of the CDR3: TGTGCCAGCAGCGGCTTCACCGGCGGGGGGGCACCCCTCCACTTT. Drawing the rest from reference TRBV9 and TRBJ1-6, the complete variable domain is DSGVTQTPKHLITATGQRVTLRCSPRSGDLSVYWYQQSLDQGLQFLIQYYNGEERAKGNILERFSAQQFPDLHSELNLSSLELGDSALYFCASSGFTGGGAPLHFGNGTRLTVT.

This rearrangement joins TRBV29-1 to TRBJ1-1, with a possible D match to TRBD1 (6 bases). The CDR3 loop spans 13 amino acids. Germline V gene lookup returns CDR1 SQVTM and CDR2 ANQGSEA. V was trimmed by 7 bases and J by 3 bases, leaving 15 bases between them. This chain's CDR3 is CSAIQGGYTEAFF. The DNA of the CDR3 is TGCAGCGCAATACAGGGCGGCTACACTGAAGCTTTCTTT. The full variable domain, in which reference TRBV29-1 and TRBJ1-1 provide the parts outside the CDR3, is SAVISQKPSRDICQRGTSLTIQCQVDSQVTMMFWYRQQPGQSLTLIATANQGSEATYESGFVIDKFPISRPNLTFSTLTVSNMSPEDSSIYLCSAIQGGYTEAFFGQGTRLTVV.

V gene TRBV7-2 combines with J gene TRBJ1-1, with no clear D. V was clipped by 2 bases and J by 1 base, with 8 bases between them. Germline CDR1 reads SGHTA; CDR2 reads FQGNSA. There are 14 residues in the CDR3. The CDR3 DNA reads TGTGCCAGCAGCTTATGGTCCGGGAACACTGAAGCTTTCTTT. Protein sequence: CASSLWSGNTEAFF.

V gene TRBV4-3 combines with J gene TRBJ2-7, with D perhaps TRBD2 (6 bases). Trimming left V 0 bases short and J 3 bases short, with 6 bases between. The CDR3 extends over 13 amino acids. The germline CDR1 and CDR2 sequences are LGHNA and YSLEER. The CDR3 spells CASSQERGYEQYF. CDR3 DNA: TGCGCCAGCAGCCAAGAGCGGGGCTACGAGCAGTACTTC.

The rearrangement links TRBV27 to TRBJ2-1; unclear D gene. This CDR3 comprises 13 residues. V shed 0 bases and J shed 5 bases, with 5 bases lying between them. Per germline, CDR1 MNHEY and CDR2 SMNVEV (reference sequence). The DNA for the CDR3 is TGTGCCAGCAGTTTATCTTCGAACAATGAGCAGTTCTTC. It translates to CASSLSSNNEQFF.

V and J are TRBV6-1 and TRBJ1-5; D not resolved. The germline V and J ends were trimmed by 7 bases and 3 bases, with 10 bases remaining between them. This CDR3 has 13 residues. Germline V gene data show CDR1 as MNHNS and CDR2 as SASEGT. This CDR3 is CASMGGNNQPQHF. In DNA, the CDR3 is TGTGCCAGCATGGGCGGCAACAATCAGCCCCAGCATTTT.

This clone was detected once. The chain combines TRBV6-4 with TRBJ2-2; D is ambiguous. This CDR3 contains 14 residues. Germline V lookup: CDR1 MRHNA, CDR2 SNTAGT. V lost 3 bases, J lost 5 bases, and 10 bases lay in between. The CDR3 DNA sequence: TGTGCCAGCAGTGAGGCGTGGGGTACCGGGGAGCTGTTTTTT. It yields the protein CASSEAWGTGELFF.

The chain employs TRBV29-1 and TRBJ2-6; D is undetermined. With 0 bases removed from V and 0 bases from J, the gap between germline ends came to 6 bases. This CDR3 comprises 15 residues. From germline, CDR1 is SQVTM and CDR2 ANQGSEA. As DNA, the CDR3 is TGCAGCGTTGAAGATTGGTTCTCTGGGGCCAACGTCCTGACTTTC. This encodes CSVEDWFSGANVLTF.

The rearrangement links TRBV7-2 to TRBJ1-5; D is unclear. This CDR3 spans 14 amino acids. Trimming took 1 base from V and 2 from J, leaving 6 bases between them. The germline gives CDR1 SGHTA, CDR2 FQGNSA. The CDR3 region has the DNA TGTGCCAGCAGCTTAGAAGGTGGCAATCAGCCCCAGCATTTT. Its protein is CASSLEGGNQPQHF.

The chain carries TRBV14 and TRBJ2-5; D remains ambiguous. The CDR3 has 13 residues. The V and J ends lost 5 bases and 1 base respectively, with 8 bases between them. From germline, CDR1 is SGHDN and CDR2 FVKESK. CDR3 nucleotides: TGTGCCAGCAGCGGACCCAGCCAAGAGACCCAGTACTTC. Protein: CASSGPSQETQYF.

The CDR3 is CASSFPGSYEQYF. For the CDR3, the DNA is TGTGCCAGCAGCTTTCCGGGCTCCTACGAGCAGTACTTC. This chain uses TRBV7-8 with TRBJ2-7; D ambiguous. Germline V CDR1 and CDR2: SGHVS, FQNEAQ. Trimming took 3 bases from V and 0 from J, leaving 6 bases between them. This CDR3 comprises 13 residues.

V usage is TRBV19 and J usage is TRBJ1-2; perhaps TRBD1 as D (6 bases). This CDR3 spans 14 amino acids. CDR1 LNHDA and CDR2 SQIVND come from the germline V gene (reference sequence). The V end was cut by 6 bases, the J end by 5 bases, with 16 bases between. In DNA, the CDR3 is TGTGCCAGTAGCCAGGGGACGGCCTTTTATGGCTACACCTTC. Translating gives CASSQGTAFYGYTF.

V is TRBV2 and J is TRBJ2-7, with a weak D call TRBD1 (6 bases). The germline gives CDR1 SNHLY, CDR2 FYNNEI. The CDR3 sequence is 12 residues long. Trimming stripped 4 bases from V and 4 bases from J, with 8 bases between. The CDR3 coding sequence is TGTGCCAGCAGTGTTCAGGGGTACGAGCAGTACTTC. Amino acid sequence: CASSVQGYEQYF.

The chain is built from TRBV5-1 and TRBJ1-2, with D maybe TRBD1 (6 bases). Trimming pared 3 bases from V and 0 bases from J, leaving 12 bases between. Germline values: CDR1 SGHRS, CDR2 YFSETQ. The CDR3 has 15 residues. The CDR3 is CASSSRGEANYGYTF. The CDR3 DNA sequence: TGCGCCAGCAGCTCGAGGGGGGAGGCTAACTATGGCTACACCTTC.

This rearrangement joins TRBV9 to TRBJ2-5; TRBD2 matches 9 bases. Germline V gene sequence: CDR1 SGDLS, CDR2 YYNGEE. The CDR3 extends over 15 amino acids. Trimming removed 3 bases from V and 13 bases from J; junction bases left unmatched: 16. The DNA of the CDR3 is TGTGCCAGCAGCGAGGGCGTACTAGCGGGCCGGAGAACGTACTTC. This codes for CASSEGVLAGRRTYF. Together with reference TRBV9 and TRBJ2-5, the CDR3 gives the full variable domain: DSGVTQTPKHLITATGQRVTLRCSPRSGDLSVYWYQQSLDQGLQFLIQYYNGEERAKGNILERFSAQQFPDLHSELNLSSLELGDSALYFCASSEGVLAGRRTYFGPGTRLLVL.

The J gene is TRBJ2-1, the V gene TRBV11-2; no clear D. Trimming cost V 0 bases and J 5 bases, with 5 bases left between them. CDR3 size: 13 residues. The V gene's germline CDR1 is SGHAT and CDR2 FQNNGV. The CDR3 coding sequence is TGTGCCAGCAGCTTAGAGGCCAACAATGAGCAGTTCTTC. It codes for CASSLEANNEQFF.